This entry lists 27 T cell receptor beta chains sequenced from one sample in a study of cytomegalovirus exposure and HLA in healthy donors. PCR used 60 Vbeta primers and 13 Jbeta primers. Clones were sequenced by immunoSEQ multiplex PCR, and TCRdb holds only the in-frame ones, with some missing. The sample has approximately 90,000 clones; about 80% are singletons. Sample: PBMCs. These receptors came from a male donor in good health and CMV-seronegative.

The chain is built from TRBV6-5 and TRBJ1-3; D is ambiguous. Germline CDR1 and CDR2: MNHEY and SVGAGI. The V end was cut by 6 bases, the J end by 3 bases, with 15 bases between. The CDR3 totals 15 residues. The chain's CDR3 is CASRQTELFGNTIYF. The CDR3 nucleotides read TGTGCCAGCAGACAAACAGAGCTATTTGGAAACACCATATATTTT.

The V and J genes are TRBV7-2 and TRBJ2-2; D is uncertain. V was clipped by 2 bases and J by 4 bases, with 5 bases between them. Germline V lookup: CDR1 SGHTA, CDR2 FQGNSA. The length of the CDR3 is 13 residues. This chain's CDR3 is CASSLSFTGELFF. The CDR3 nucleotides read TGTGCCAGCAGCTTATCCTTCACCGGGGAGCTGTTTTTT.

V and J are TRBV10-3 and TRBJ2-7; D remains unclear. Germline V gives CDR1 ENHRY, CDR2 SYGVKD. Trimming shortened V by 1 base and J by 0 bases, and 7 bases separated the two germline ends. There are 14 residues in the CDR3. CDR3 protein: CAISEYDISYEQYF. DNA of the CDR3: TGTGCCATCAGTGAGTACGACATCTCCTACGAGCAGTACTTC.

This sequence joins TRBV28 and TRBJ1-5; TRBD1 might be the D (6 bases). CDR1 and CDR2 (germline): MDHEN, SYDVKM. The CDR3 spans 15 residues. Between the trimmed V and J ends, which lost 6 bases and 2 bases, there was a span of 14 bases. CDR3 coding DNA: TGTGCCAGCAGAAAAGGACAGCAAGGCAATCAGCCCCAGCATTTT. Its translation is CASRKGQQGNQPQHF.

This sequence joins TRBV30 and TRBJ2-3; a weak D match, TRBD2 (7 bases). In germline, CDR1 is GTSNPN, CDR2 SVGIG (reference sequence). CDR3 length: 15 residues. Between the trimmed V and J ends, which lost 0 bases and 5 bases, there was a span of 15 bases. Written as DNA, the CDR3 is TGTGCCTGGAGTGTAGACGGGGGGCATGGAGATACGCAGTATTTT. It specifies CAWSVDGGHGDTQYF.

This clone was counted once. The chain links TRBV9 to TRBJ1-2; 9 nucleotides agree with TRBD1. The CDR3 runs 14 residues. From germline, CDR1 is SGDLS and CDR2 YYNGEE. Trimming took 4 bases from V and 3 from J; bases not matched to a gene: 4. The CDR3 is CASSSRDRDYGYTF. The CDR3 nucleotides read TGTGCCAGCAGCTCCCGGGACAGGGACTATGGCTACACCTTC.

The chain joins TRBV5-1 to TRBJ2-7; 10 nucleotides match TRBD1. The V gene's germline CDR1 is SGHRS and CDR2 YFSETQ. CDR3 size: 15 residues. J gave up 0 bases and V 4 bases, and 4 bases lay outside the gene matches. The CDR3 here is CASSPTGGLSYEQYF. The CDR3, as DNA: TGCGCCAGCAGCCCGACAGGGGGCCTCTCCTACGAGCAGTACTTC.

This chain connects TRBV30 to TRBJ1-3; no firm D call. V dropped 0 bases and J dropped 0 bases, with 3 bases sitting between them. This CDR3 has 13 residues. The germline CDR1 and CDR2 sequences are GTSNPN and SVGIG (reference sequence). DNA for the CDR3: TGTGCCTGGAGTGTCGGCTCTGGAAACACCATATATTTT. This translates into CAWSVGSGNTIYF.

This clone was seen a single time. The chain recombines TRBV9 with TRBJ1-1, with 7 bases fitting TRBD1. Trimming removed 3 bases from V and 4 bases from J; junction bases left unmatched: 6. Germline CDR1 and CDR2: SGDLS and YYNGEE. The CDR3 has 14 residues. CDR3 in DNA: TGTGCCAGCAGCGGAAGGGGGCCGGGCACTGAAGCTTTCTTT. Its protein is CASSGRGPGTEAFF.

The chain is built from TRBV6-6 and TRBJ1-1; tentatively, D is TRBD1 (5 bases). There are 14 residues in the CDR3. Trimming left V 6 bases short and J 0 bases short, with 11 bases between. Germline CDR1 reads MNHNY; CDR2 reads SVGAGI (reference sequence). The CDR3 sequence is CASSRGGMNTEAFF. The CDR3 DNA sequence: TGTGCCAGCAGCCGGGGGGGAATGAACACTGAAGCTTTCTTT.

J is TRBJ2-1 and V is TRBV5-1, with 13 bases identical to TRBD2. The CDR3 consists of 18 residues. V was clipped by 0 bases and J by 3 bases; unmatched bases: 6. Germline V CDR1 and CDR2: SGHRS, YFSETQ. CDR3 residues: CASSLGLAGGSFYNEQFF. CDR3 nucleotides: TGCGCCAGCAGCTTGGGACTAGCGGGGGGATCCTTCTACAATGAGCAGTTCTTC.

This clone appeared a single time. This chain joins TRBV6-1 and TRBJ2-2, with 9 nucleotides matching TRBD2. The J segment lost 1 base and the V segment lost 7 bases, leaving 1 base of the junction unmatched. CDR1 MNHNS and CDR2 SASEGT come from the germline V gene. CDR3 length: 14 residues. CDR3 protein: CASIAGENTGELFF. The CDR3 DNA is TGTGCCAGCATAGCGGGAGAGAACACCGGGGAGCTGTTTTTT.

J is TRBJ1-2 and V is TRBV5-4, with 8 bases identical to TRBD1. The CDR3 runs 13 residues. The V segment lost 4 bases and the J segment 8 bases; nucleotides outside the gene matches: 7. The germline gives CDR1 SGHNT, CDR2 YYREEE (reference sequence). DNA of the CDR3: TGTGCCAGCAGCCCCGGACAGGGAAGCGGCTACACCTTC. Translation gives CASSPGQGSGYTF.

This chain uses TRBV10-3 with TRBJ2-1; D may be TRBD1 (6 bases). The CDR3 covers 11 residues. Germline CDR1 ENHRY, CDR2 SYGVKD. V lost 10 bases, J lost 8 bases, and 12 bases lay in between. The CDR3 here is CATTGGDEQFF. CDR3 DNA: TGTGCCACGACAGGTGGCGATGAGCAGTTCTTC.

The V gene is TRBV30, the J gene TRBJ1-1; TRBD1 might be the D (5 bases). The V and J ends lost 2 bases and 4 bases respectively, with 17 bases between them. This CDR3 spans 15 amino acids. Germline V CDR1 and CDR2: GTSNPN, SVGIG (reference sequence). CDR3 region: CAWSPKGRGSTEAFF. The CDR3 coding sequence is TGTGCCTGGAGTCCTAAGGGGAGGGGCAGCACTGAAGCTTTCTTT. Looking up the rest from reference TRBV30 and TRBJ1-1 gives the full variable domain: SQTIHQWPATLVQPVGSPLSLECTVEGTSNPNLYWYRQAAGRGLQLLFYSVGIGQISSEVPQNLSASRPQDRQFILSSKKLLLSDSGFYLCAWSPKGRGSTEAFFGQGTRLTVV.

The V and J genes are TRBV5-1 and TRBJ1-1; the D gene is possibly TRBD1 (5 bases). Deletions cut 2 bases from V and 1 base from J, with 12 bases between. The CDR3 is 15 amino acids. Germline-derived CDR1 and CDR2 are SGHRS and YFSETQ. The CDR3 loop is CASSLMGGENTEAFF. CDR3 nucleotides: TGCGCCAGCAGCTTAATGGGGGGGGAGAACACTGAAGCTTTCTTT. The complete variable domain, with remaining parts taken from reference TRBV5-1 and TRBJ1-1, reads KAGVTQTPRYLIKTRGQQVTLSCSPISGHRSVSWYQQTPGQGLQFLFEYFSETQRNKGNFPGRFSGRQFSNSRSEMNVSTLELGDSALYLCASSLMGGENTEAFFGQGTRLTVV.

V and J are TRBV6-1 and TRBJ2-2; D is perhaps TRBD1 (5 bases). Per germline, CDR1 MNHNS and CDR2 SASEGT. Trimming removed 11 bases from V and 5 bases from J, with 6 bases in between. The CDR3 runs 10 residues. DNA of the CDR3: TGTGCCTCAGGGACCGGGGAGCTGTTTTTT. Amino acids: CASGTGELFF.

The sample holds one count of this clone. The chain couples TRBV11-2 to TRBJ2-1, with 8 bases that match TRBD2. Germline values: CDR1 SGHAT, CDR2 FQNNGV. Unmatched junction bases numbered 15, after V lost 2 bases and J lost 6 bases. The CDR3 runs 18 residues. Written as DNA, the CDR3 is TGTGCCAGCAGCTTACGCGTCTTGAGCGGGGGTATTGTCAATGAGCAGTTCTTC. It is translated as CASSLRVLSGGIVNEQFF.

The CDR3 loop is CASSSPAGTSGFYEQYF. CDR3 coding DNA: TGTGCCAGTAGCTCCCCGGCGGGGACTAGCGGGTTCTACGAGCAGTACTTC. This chain connects TRBV19 to TRBJ2-7, with 12 bases lining up with TRBD2. Germline CDR1 reads LNHDA; CDR2 reads SQIVND (reference sequence). The CDR3 is made up of 17 amino acids. With V trimmed by 6 bases and J by 3 bases, 12 bases remained unmatched.

This chain joins TRBV6-1 and TRBJ2-7; D is unresolved. Germline-derived CDR1 and CDR2 are MNHNS and SASEGT. The germline V and J ends were trimmed by 6 bases and 3 bases, with 12 bases remaining between them. This CDR3 comprises 13 residues. This CDR3 reads CASRQTHNYEQYF. The DNA for the CDR3 is TGTGCCAGCAGGCAGACTCATAACTACGAGCAGTACTTC.

The chain is built from TRBV28 and TRBJ2-2, with a possible D match to TRBD1 (7 bases). Germline CDR1 and CDR2: MDHEN and SYDVKM. The V gene lost 5 bases and the J gene lost 2 bases, with 21 bases spanning the gap. CDR3 length equals 18 residues. CDR3 DNA: TGTGCCAGCAGTCCTAGCCACGGCGGGACAGCCAACACCGGGGAGCTGTTTTTT. Amino acid sequence: CASSPSHGGTANTGELFF. Drawing the rest from reference TRBV28 and TRBJ2-2, the complete variable domain is DVKVTQSSRYLVKRTGEKVFLECVQDMDHENMFWYRQDPGLGLRLIYFSYDVKMKEKGDIPEGYSVSREKKERFSLILESASTNQTSMYLCASSPSHGGTANTGELFFGEGSRLTVL.

The chain recombines TRBV19 with TRBJ1-2; no clear D gene. V lost 1 base to trimming and J lost 3 bases, with 9 bases between them. CDR3 size: 14 residues. Looked up from germline, CDR1 is LNHDA and CDR2 is SQIVND (reference sequence). The CDR3 DNA follows: TGTGCCAGTAGTATAGCATCCGGTTACTATGGCTACACCTTC. Encoded protein: CASSIASGYYGYTF.

V usage is TRBV9 and J usage is TRBJ2-2; D uncertain. Germline V CDR1 and CDR2: SGDLS, YYNGEE. The CDR3 has 14 amino acids. V was cut by 6 bases and J by 2 bases, with 11 bases left in between. CDR3 in DNA: TGTGCCAGCACCAAGGAGCCAAACACCGGGGAGCTGTTTTTT. Its protein product is CASTKEPNTGELFF.

This chain connects TRBV11-3 to TRBJ1-1; 9 nucleotides align to TRBD1. The CDR3 has 15 residues. In germline, CDR1 is SGHNT, CDR2 YENEEA. The V segment lost 5 bases and the J segment 1 base; nucleotides outside the gene matches: 5. The CDR3 protein is CASSPGTGRNTEAFF. The CDR3 bases are TGTGCCAGCAGCCCTGGGACAGGGAGGAACACTGAAGCTTTCTTT.

The rearrangement uses TRBV10-3 and TRBJ2-7, with 10 nucleotides matching TRBD2. Per germline, CDR1 ENHRY and CDR2 SYGVKD. The CDR3 extends over 14 amino acids. V shed 4 bases, J shed 3 bases, and the junction held 3 bases outside the gene matches. Here the CDR3 DNA reads TGTGCCATCAGTGGGACTAGCGGTGACTACGAGCAGTACTTC. This codes for CAISGTSGDYEQYF.

The V call is TRBV27, the J call TRBJ1-2; a possible D gene is TRBD1 (6 bases). The germline V gene has CDR1 MNHEY and CDR2 SMNVEV (reference sequence). This CDR3 has 13 residues. V was cut by 6 bases and J by 5 bases, with 13 bases left in between. The CDR3 nucleotides are TGTGCCAGCAGGGCGACAGGCCTTTATGGCTACACCTTC. Protein: CASRATGLYGYTF.

This clone was observed once. The rearrangement uses TRBV28 and TRBJ1-3; 7 bases map to TRBD1. J gave up 5 bases and V 6 bases, and 10 bases lay outside the gene matches. CDR3 length: 15 residues. CDR1 is MDHEN, CDR2 SYDVKM, per germline. The CDR3 DNA follows: TGTGCCAGCAGGGGGAAGGCAGGGGGGCGAAACACCATATATTTT. Amino acids: CASRGKAGGRNTIYF.